This T cell receptor beta chain was recorded in a study of shared clonotypes between healthy human individuals. Looked up from germline, CDR1 is SGHRS and CDR2 is YFSETQ. The CDR3 runs 14 residues. Trimming took 4 bases from V and 6 from J, leaving 16 bases between them. Deep level was the assay's run setting. Assay used: immunoSEQ multiplex PCR; TCRdb lists only in-frame clones, some missing. Among about 730,000 clones listed, 72% were seen once. Sequenced sample: memory CD4+ T cells sorted from blood. The subset: CD45RA-negative fraction. This TCR came from a woman aged 25 to 39 in good health. J is TRBJ1-1 and V is TRBV5-1; weak D call: TRBD1 (5 bases). The CDR3 nucleotides are TGCGCCAGCAGCGACCCGCGCCGGGGCGCTGAAGCTTTCTTT. It translates to CASSDPRRGAEAFF.